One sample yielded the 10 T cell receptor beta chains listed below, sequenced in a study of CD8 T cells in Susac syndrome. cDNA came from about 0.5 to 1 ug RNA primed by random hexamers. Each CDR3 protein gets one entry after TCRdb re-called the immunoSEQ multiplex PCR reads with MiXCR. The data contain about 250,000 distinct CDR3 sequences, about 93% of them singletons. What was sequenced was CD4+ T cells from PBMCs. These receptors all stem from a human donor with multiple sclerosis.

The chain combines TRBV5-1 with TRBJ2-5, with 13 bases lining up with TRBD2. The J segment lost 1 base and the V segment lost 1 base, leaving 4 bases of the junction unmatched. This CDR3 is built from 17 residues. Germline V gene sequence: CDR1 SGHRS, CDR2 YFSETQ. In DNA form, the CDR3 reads TGCGCCAGCAGCTTGAGCGGGACTAGCGGGACCCAAGAGACCCAGTACTTC. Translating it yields CASSLSGTSGTQETQYF.

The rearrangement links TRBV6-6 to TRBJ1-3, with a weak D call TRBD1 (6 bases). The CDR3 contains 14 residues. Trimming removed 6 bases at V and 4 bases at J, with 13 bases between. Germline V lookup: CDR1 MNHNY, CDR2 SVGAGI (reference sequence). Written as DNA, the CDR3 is TGTGCCAGCAGGTCGGGGGCAGGGGGAAACACCATATATTTT. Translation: CASRSGAGGNTIYF.

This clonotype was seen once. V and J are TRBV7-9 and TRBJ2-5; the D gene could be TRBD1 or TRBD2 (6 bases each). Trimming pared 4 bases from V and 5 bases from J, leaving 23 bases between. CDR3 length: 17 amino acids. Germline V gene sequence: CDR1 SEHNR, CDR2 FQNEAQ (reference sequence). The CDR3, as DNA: TGTGCCAGCAGCTCATTCGTCCAGGGGTATGGGGGGGAGACCCAGTACTTC. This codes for CASSSFVQGYGGETQYF.

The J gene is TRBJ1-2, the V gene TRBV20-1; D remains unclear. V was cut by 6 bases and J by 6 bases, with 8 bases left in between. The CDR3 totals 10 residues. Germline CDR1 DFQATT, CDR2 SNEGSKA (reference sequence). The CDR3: CSADWNGYTF. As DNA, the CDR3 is TGCAGTGCGGATTGGAATGGCTACACCTTC.

CDR3 in amino acids: CSASWVLAVQFF. Here the CDR3 DNA reads TGCAGTGCTAGTTGGGTTTTGGCAGTCCAGTTCTTC. The chain joins TRBV20-1 to TRBJ2-1; D gene unclear. CDR1 is DFQATT, CDR2 SNEGSKA, per germline (reference sequence). The CDR3 runs 12 residues. The V and J ends lost 3 bases and 13 bases respectively, with 16 bases between them.

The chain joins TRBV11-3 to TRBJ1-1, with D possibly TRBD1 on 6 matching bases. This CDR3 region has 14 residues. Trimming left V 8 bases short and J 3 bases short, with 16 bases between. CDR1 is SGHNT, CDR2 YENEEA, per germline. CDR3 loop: CASLRGGAHTEAFF. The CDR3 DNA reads TGTGCCAGCCTAAGGGGGGGCGCGCACACTGAAGCTTTCTTT.

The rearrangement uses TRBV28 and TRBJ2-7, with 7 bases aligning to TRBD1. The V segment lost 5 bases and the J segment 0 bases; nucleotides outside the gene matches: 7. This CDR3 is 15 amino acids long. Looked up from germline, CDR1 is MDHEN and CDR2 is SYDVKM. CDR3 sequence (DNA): TGTGCCAGCAGTGCGACAGGGATCCGCTCCTACGAGCAGTACTTC. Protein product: CASSATGIRSYEQYF.

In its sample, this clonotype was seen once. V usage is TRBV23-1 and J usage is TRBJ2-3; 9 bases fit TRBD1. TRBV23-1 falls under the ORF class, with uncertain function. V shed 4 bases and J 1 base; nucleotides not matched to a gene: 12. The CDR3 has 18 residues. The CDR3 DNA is TGCGCCAGCAGTCCCCCTCGTCCGTGGACAGGGGGCACAGATACGCAGTATTTT. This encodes CASSPPRPWTGGTDTQYF.

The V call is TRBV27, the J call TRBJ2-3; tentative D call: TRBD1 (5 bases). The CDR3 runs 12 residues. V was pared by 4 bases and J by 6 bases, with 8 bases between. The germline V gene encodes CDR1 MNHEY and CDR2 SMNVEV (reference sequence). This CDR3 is CASSSQGDTQYF. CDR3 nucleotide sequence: TGTGCCAGCAGTTCCCAGGGCGATACGCAGTATTTT.

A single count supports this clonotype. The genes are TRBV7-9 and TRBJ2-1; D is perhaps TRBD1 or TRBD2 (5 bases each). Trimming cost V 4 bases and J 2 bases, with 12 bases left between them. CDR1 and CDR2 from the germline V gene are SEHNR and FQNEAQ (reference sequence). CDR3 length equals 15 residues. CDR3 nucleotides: TGTGCCAGCAGCTCCGGGACGGCTCCCTACAATGAGCAGTTCTTC. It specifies CASSSGTAPYNEQFF.